Below, 32 T cell receptor beta chains from the same sample are listed, as sequenced in a study of blood T cell repertoires in COVID-19. Method: immunoSEQ multiplex PCR; TCRdb's copy keeps in-frame clones and lacks some. The data show about 240,000 clones, roughly nine tenths seen once. Sample: peripheral blood. These receptors all come from a man aged 55 to 69 who had recovered from COVID-19.

This chain links TRBV3-1 (or the pseudogene TRBV3-2) with TRBJ1-1; a possible D gene is TRBD1 (5 bases). Germline CDR1 is LGHDT and CDR2 is YNNKEL (reference sequence). The CDR3 is 15 amino acids. V shed 2 bases and J shed 0 bases, with 10 bases lying between them. This CDR3 is CASSQPGLVNTEAFF. For the CDR3, the DNA is TGTGCCAGCAGCCAACCGGGACTTGTGAACACTGAAGCTTTCTTT.

In its sample, this clone was seen once. The J gene is TRBJ2-1, the V gene TRBV4-2; 14 positions match TRBD2. Germline CDR1 reads LGHNA; CDR2 reads YNFKEQ. The CDR3 has 14 residues. The J segment lost 10 bases and the V segment lost 7 bases, leaving 6 bases of the junction unmatched. CDR3 amino acids: CASKTSGGAREQFF. CDR3 nucleotide sequence: TGTGCCAGCAAGACTAGCGGGGGGGCGCGAGAGCAGTTCTTC.

The chain couples TRBV19 to TRBJ2-3, with TRBD1 identical over 10 bases. The CDR3 consists of 15 residues. V trimming: 5 bases; J trimming: 9 bases; junction bases outside the gene matches: 11. Per the germline V gene, CDR1 is LNHDA and CDR2 is SQIVND (reference sequence). CDR3 amino acids: CASSARDRGRATQYF. CDR3 nucleotides: TGTGCCAGTAGTGCCCGGGACAGGGGAAGGGCCACGCAGTATTTT.

This sequence joins TRBV3-1 (or the pseudogene TRBV3-2) and TRBJ2-7, with unresolved D. This CDR3 is built from 12 residues. Germline lookup yields CDR1 LGHDT and CDR2 YNNKEL (reference sequence). Trimming pared 1 base from V and 7 bases from J, leaving 8 bases between. CDR3 amino acids: CASSQASPEQYF. The CDR3, as DNA: TGTGCCAGCAGCCAAGCCTCTCCTGAGCAGTACTTC.

Only one count was recorded for this clone. The gene calls are TRBV4-1 and TRBJ2-7; no reliable D call. The CDR3 runs 15 residues. Germline V lookup: CDR1 MGHRA, CDR2 YSYEKL. Between the trimmed V and J ends, which lost 3 bases and 3 bases, there was a span of 15 bases. CDR3 bases: TGCGCCAGCAGCCAGAGGTTAGGTTCCTTCTACGAGCAGTACTTC. Protein product: CASSQRLGSFYEQYF.

The genes are TRBV28 and TRBJ1-2; TRBD1 agrees at 7 bases. Germline V gene data show CDR1 as MDHEN and CDR2 as SYDVKM. The CDR3 consists of 14 residues. The trim removed 2 bases at V and 2 bases at J, leaving 2 bases unmatched. CDR3 protein: CASSLRGQNYGYTF. The CDR3 DNA reads TGTGCCAGCAGTTTACGGGGACAGAACTATGGCTACACCTTC.

The chain combines TRBV6-5 with TRBJ1-4; 10 bases are a match to TRBD1. This CDR3 has 14 amino acids. CDR1 and CDR2 (germline): MNHEY, SVGAGI. The V segment lost 8 bases and the J segment 3 bases; nucleotides outside the gene matches: 3. The chain's CDR3 is CASLGTGANEKLFF. CDR3 sequence (DNA): TGTGCCAGCCTCGGGACAGGGGCTAATGAAAAACTGTTTTTT.

The V gene is TRBV10-2, the J gene TRBJ1-1; 7 bases fit TRBD1. The germline V gene has CDR1 WSHSY and CDR2 SAAADI. V was clipped by 2 bases and J by 10 bases; unmatched bases: 7. CDR3 length: 13 amino acids. The CDR3 DNA follows: TGCGCCAGCAGTGAGCGGCAGGGGGTTAGAGCTTTCTTT. Its translation is CASSERQGVRAFF.

The chain has TRBV7-9 and TRBJ1-6; D not certain. V lost 4 bases and J 5 bases, leaving 24 bases between the germline ends. The CDR3 totals 19 residues. In germline, CDR1 is SEHNR, CDR2 FQNEAQ (reference sequence). This chain's CDR3 is CASSSEERRSNTHNSPLHF. In nucleotides, the CDR3 is TGTGCCAGCAGCTCCGAGGAACGTCGCAGCAACACCCATAATTCACCCCTCCACTTT.

The chain joins TRBV2 to TRBJ1-6; unclear D gene. CDR3 length: 14 residues. Trimming stripped 1 base from V and 8 bases from J, with 9 bases between. Germline CDR1 SNHLY, CDR2 FYNNEI. The CDR3 DNA sequence: TGTGCCAGCAGTGAAGAGAGGGTTCATTCACCCCTCCACTTT. Encoded protein: CASSEERVHSPLHF.

The rearrangement uses TRBV5-4 and TRBJ2-1; 10 bases map to TRBD2. Losses at the gene ends were 5 bases for V and 0 bases for J; bases not matched to a gene: 17. Looked up from germline, CDR1 is SGHNT and CDR2 is YYREEE (reference sequence). CDR3 length: 20 residues. The CDR3 region is CASSLAGGTNYFSSYNEQFF. The DNA for the CDR3 is TGTGCCAGCAGTTTAGCGGGGGGCACTAACTATTTCAGCTCCTACAATGAGCAGTTCTTC.

This clone was seen repeatedly, ten times or more. The chain employs TRBV15 and TRBJ1-4; D is undetermined. V lost 2 bases, J lost 1 base, and 11 bases lay in between. The CDR3 runs to 16 residues. CDR1 and CDR2 from the germline V gene are LNHNV and YYDKDF (reference sequence). The CDR3 region has the DNA TGTGCCACCAGCAGAAATACAGTCAGAACTAATGAAAAACTGTTTTTT. Translated, it gives CATSRNTVRTNEKLFF.

This sequence joins TRBV5-5 and TRBJ2-7, with 8 bases lining up with TRBD2. V lost 4 bases and J lost 0; bases outside the gene matches: 3. In germline, CDR1 is SGHKS, CDR2 YYEKEE (reference sequence). The CDR3 sequence is 14 residues long. CDR3 bases: TGTGCCAGCAGCCCGGCGGGGGGCTCCTACGAGCAGTACGTC. It encodes CASSPAGGSYEQYV.

The genes are TRBV10-3 and TRBJ1-1; 8 positions match TRBD1. The germline CDR1 and CDR2 sequences are ENHRY and SYGVKD. The ends lost 11 bases at V and 5 bases at J; junction bases unmatched: 10. CDR3 length: 13 residues. CDR3 nucleotides: TGTGCCTCCGGCCCAGGGGGCGTTACTGAAGCTTTCTTT. This codes for CASGPGGVTEAFF.

J is TRBJ2-7 and V is TRBV5-1; 8 nucleotides agree with TRBD1. Trimming at V came to 3 bases and at J to 3 bases, leaving 11 bases not matched to a gene. This CDR3 has 16 amino acids. Germline V lookup: CDR1 SGHRS, CDR2 YFSETQ. In nucleotides, the CDR3 is TGCGCCAGCAGCTACGGGGTCACAGGGGGTAACTACGAGCAGTACTTC. Translating it yields CASSYGVTGGNYEQYF.

This chain links TRBV4-1 with TRBJ2-4; 10 bases align to TRBD1. Germline V gene sequence: CDR1 MGHRA, CDR2 YSYEKL. The junction had 12 bases not matched to a gene; V was cut back by 4 bases and J by 3 bases. The CDR3 consists of 18 residues. CDR3 bases: TGCGCCAGCAGCCCTCTGGGACAGGGGTTGCGGGTCAAAAACATTCAGTACTTC. The encoded protein is CASSPLGQGLRVKNIQYF.

The J gene is TRBJ1-5, the V gene TRBV6-4; 8 bases line up with TRBD1. CDR1 MRHNA and CDR2 SNTAGT come from the germline V gene. Trimming removed 6 bases from V and 1 base from J; junction bases left unmatched: 17. This CDR3 region has 19 residues. Here the CDR3 DNA reads TGTGCCAGCAGAGCGGACAGGGTGCGTCTCGGTGGAAGCAATCAGCCCCAGCATTTT. Encoded protein: CASRADRVRLGGSNQPQHF.

The chain has TRBV4-2 and TRBJ1-1, with D uncertain. Trimming removed 1 base at V and 6 bases at J, with 15 bases between. CDR1 and CDR2 (germline): LGHNA, YNFKEQ. The CDR3 contains 15 residues. The CDR3 coding sequence is TGTGCCAGCAGCCAAGTTCCAATTGTGGGAGCTGAAGCTTTCTTT. Translated, it gives CASSQVPIVGAEAFF.

This clone appeared a single time. The chain is built from TRBV27 and TRBJ1-4, with 7 nucleotides matching TRBD1. Germline V gives CDR1 MNHEY, CDR2 SMNVEV (reference sequence). Trimming took 6 bases from V and 8 from J; bases not matched to a gene: 9. This CDR3 comprises 14 residues. CDR3 region: CASSATGYEEKLFF. The CDR3, as DNA: TGTGCCAGCAGCGCGACAGGGTATGAGGAAAAACTGTTTTTT.

The chain joins TRBV29-1 to TRBJ1-5; 8 nucleotides agree with TRBD1. Germline V gene sequence: CDR1 SQVTM, CDR2 ANQGSEA. There are 13 residues in the CDR3. With V trimmed by 7 bases and J by 4 bases, 6 bases remained unmatched. The CDR3 here is CSAGQGQNQPQHF. As DNA, the CDR3 is TGCAGCGCTGGACAGGGCCAAAATCAGCCCCAGCATTTT.

V is TRBV5-4 and J is TRBJ2-5; D may be TRBD2 (7 bases). V was trimmed by 0 bases and J by 5 bases, leaving 17 bases between them. The CDR3 consists of 16 residues. Per the germline V gene, CDR1 is SGHNT and CDR2 is YYREEE (reference sequence). The CDR3 loop reads CASSLDPPGGWETQYF. CDR3 nucleotide sequence: TGTGCCAGCAGCTTGGACCCCCCGGGGGGCTGGGAGACCCAGTACTTC.

V gene TRBV5-1 combines with J gene TRBJ1-4; D is perhaps TRBD1 (5 bases). The V gene lost 3 bases and the J gene lost 2 bases, with 14 bases spanning the gap. Germline CDR1 and CDR2: SGHRS and YFSETQ. The CDR3 extends over 16 amino acids. CDR3 sequence: CASSSSGSGTNEKLFF. The CDR3 bases are TGCGCCAGCAGCTCATCCGGGTCAGGGACTAATGAAAAACTGTTTTTT.

The chain carries TRBV23-1 and TRBJ2-7; 7 bases map to TRBD1. TRBV23-1 is an ORF, and what it does is uncertain. Trimming cost V 7 bases and J 1 base; bases outside gene matches: 7. The CDR3 extends over 14 amino acids. CDR3 nucleotides: TGCGCCAGCACCAGAAGGGACAGTTCCTACGAGCAGTACGTC. Translated: CASTRRDSSYEQYV.

The chain links TRBV27 to TRBJ2-3; maybe TRBD2 (5 bases). Deletions cut 3 bases from V and 0 bases from J, with 13 bases between. This CDR3 comprises 16 residues. Germline lookup yields CDR1 MNHEY and CDR2 SMNVEV (reference sequence). The DNA for the CDR3 is TGTGCCAGCAGTTTCCGGGCGGGCGTTAGCACAGATACGCAGTATTTT. Translating it yields CASSFRAGVSTDTQYF.

This clone was detected only once. The J gene is TRBJ2-3, the V gene TRBV5-4, with a weak D call TRBD2 (5 bases). V was clipped by 4 bases and J by 14 bases, with 23 bases between them. Germline assignment: CDR1 SGHNT and CDR2 YYREEE (reference sequence). The CDR3 consists of 14 residues. For the CDR3, the DNA is TGTGCCAGCAGCCCACAACCTCCTACTAGGCGGTGGTATTTT. Protein: CASSPQPPTRRWYF.

The chain is built from TRBV5-1 and TRBJ2-3; D is unclear. The CDR3 has 14 amino acids. From germline, CDR1 is SGHRS and CDR2 YFSETQ. Between the trimmed V and J ends, which lost 0 bases and 2 bases, there was a span of 7 bases. This chain's CDR3 is CASSLVSPTDTQYF. The CDR3 bases are TGCGCCAGCAGCTTGGTTTCTCCCACAGATACGCAGTATTTT.

This chain uses TRBV9 with TRBJ1-5, with a weak D call TRBD1 (5 bases). This CDR3 is built from 15 residues. Trimming took off 3 bases at V and 1 base at J, with 11 bases between the two ends. Germline V gene data show CDR1 as SGDLS and CDR2 as YYNGEE. CDR3 DNA sequence: TGTGCCAGCAGCGCCGGGACTGCGAGCAATCAGCCCCAGCATTTT. This gives the protein CASSAGTASNQPQHF.

The chain carries TRBV2 and TRBJ1-2, with D tentatively TRBD1 (6 bases). The CDR3 consists of 17 residues. Germline V CDR1 and CDR2: SNHLY, FYNNEI. The germline V and J ends were trimmed by 6 bases and 3 bases, with 23 bases remaining between them. In DNA form, the CDR3 reads TGTGCCAGCAGCTACAGACAGGATATCAGAACCCACTATGGCTACACCTTC. Encoded protein: CASSYRQDIRTHYGYTF.

The chain has TRBV5-6 and TRBJ2-3; D unresolved. This CDR3 is built from 15 residues. Germline V CDR1 and CDR2: SGHDT, YYEEEE. V lost 4 bases and J lost 1, with 13 bases in between. CDR3 region: CASSTSYRGTDTQYF. The CDR3 bases are TGTGCCAGCAGCACGAGTTATCGAGGCACAGATACGCAGTATTTT.

The chain employs TRBV5-1 and TRBJ1-6; 8 nucleotides match TRBD1. Trimming removed 5 bases from V and 0 bases from J; junction bases left unmatched: 4. Germline-derived CDR1 and CDR2 are SGHRS and YFSETQ. This CDR3 is 16 amino acids long. In nucleotides, the CDR3 is TGCGCCAGCAGAAGACAGGGGAACTCCTATAATTCACCCCTCCACTTT. Amino acid sequence: CASRRQGNSYNSPLHF.

This chain connects TRBV30 to TRBJ1-2, with 8 bases identical to TRBD1. The junction had 7 bases not matched to a gene; V was cut back by 3 bases and J by 4 bases. The CDR3 runs 14 residues. Germline V gives CDR1 GTSNPN, CDR2 SVGIG (reference sequence). DNA for the CDR3: TGTGCCTGGAGCAACAGGGGGTACGGCTATGGCTACACCTTC. Amino acid sequence: CAWSNRGYGYGYTF.

The chain uses TRBV7-9 and TRBJ2-3; TRBD2 matches 11 bases. The CDR3 totals 17 residues. Per germline, CDR1 SEHNR and CDR2 FQNEAQ (reference sequence). V was pared by 6 bases and J by 3 bases, with 11 bases of the junction left unmatched. For the CDR3, the DNA is TGTGCCAGCAGGGACGCCAGAAGACTAGCGGGGACAGATACGCAGTATTTT. Translating it yields CASRDARRLAGTDTQYF.